This T cell receptor beta chain was identified in a study of blood T cell repertoires in COVID-19. Study as a whole: Samples of COVID-19 (acute and convalescent) were obtained from the United States, Italy and Spain. Sources were T cells, B-cell-depleted T cells, or PBMCs; the material itself was cDNA or gDNA.

Source study methods: Using reference gene primer amplification, nucleated cell counts were estimated. Generated by immunoSEQ multiplex PCR, the TCRdb table keeps only in-frame clones and is missing some. D and trimming come from the DNA, and the V and J calls and clone size come from that table. This sample yields 26,000 or so clones, of which around 92% are seen a single time; 2.5% to 3% belongs to the top ten. Germline assignment: CDR1 LNHNV and CDR2 YYDKDF (reference sequence). CDR3 size: 17 residues. The ends lost 2 bases at V and 0 bases at J; junction bases unmatched: 7. The chain joins TRBV15 to TRBJ2-1; TRBD2 matches 7 bases. The receptor was derived from a human donor in a cohort sampled during active COVID-19. Input material: peripheral blood. This CDR3 is CATSRTGLTSSYNEQFF. DNA for the CDR3: TGTGCCACCAGCAGAACGGGACTAACCAGCTCCTACAATGAGCAGTTCTTC.